Below, one TCR beta chain is given with its context. Its antigen is unidentified. Germline CDR1 reads SGHDT; CDR2 reads YYEEEE. Trimming cost V 7 bases and J 6 bases; bases outside gene matches: 9. This CDR3 contains 14 residues. This sample stems from a study of CD8+ T cells in alopecia areata. Across the study: Tofacitinib administration persisted for 6 to 18 months, succeeded by 6 months off drug. Study results and caveats: Sharing of TCR sequences between patients (possibly for HLA-related reasons) was less clear than in mice. When scalp samples are sequenced, resident alphabeta T cells of normal skin are also captured.

Lesional scalp punch biopsies and peripheral blood were collected from alopecia areata patients. Sequencing relied on a cDNA template that was reverse transcribed from extracted RNA. The repertoire was sequenced with immunoSEQ multiplex PCR; TCRdb's copy has only in-frame clones and lacks some. This sample yields some 130,000 clones, of which more than 40% are seen a single time; around a sixth belongs to the top ten. The sequence was obtained from a human donor with alopecia areata. This sample comprised CD8+ T cells sorted from blood, obtained at week 0. The chain uses TRBV5-6 and TRBJ2-1; 8 bases fit TRBD1. The CDR3 reads CASFPGTGSNEQFF. Written as DNA, the CDR3 is TGTGCCAGCTTCCCGGGGACAGGCTCCAATGAGCAGTTCTTC.